This T cell receptor beta chain was obtained from a study of blood T cell repertoires in COVID-19. Study summary: The samples span acute and convalescent COVID-19 from the United States, Italy and Spain.

In the authors' workflow: Estimation of nucleated cell counts relied on the amplification of reference gene primers. Assay used: immunoSEQ multiplex PCR; TCRdb lists only in-frame clones, some missing. V and J calls and clone size are given by that table; D and trimming were obtained from the DNA. The profile covers about 42,000 clones, with 89% appearing a single time and less than 7% taken by the ten largest. The sample was peripheral blood. This sequence originates from a human donor in a cohort sampled during active COVID-19.

The CDR3 region is CASAKGVGVADTQYF. The CDR3, as DNA: TGTGCCAGTGCAAAAGGCGTTGGAGTAGCAGATACGCAGTATTTT. The chain employs TRBV19 and TRBJ2-3; no definite D call. The V gene lost 8 bases and the J gene lost 4 bases, with 19 bases spanning the gap. The CDR3 contains 15 residues. Germline-derived CDR1 and CDR2 are LNHDA and SQIVND (reference sequence).